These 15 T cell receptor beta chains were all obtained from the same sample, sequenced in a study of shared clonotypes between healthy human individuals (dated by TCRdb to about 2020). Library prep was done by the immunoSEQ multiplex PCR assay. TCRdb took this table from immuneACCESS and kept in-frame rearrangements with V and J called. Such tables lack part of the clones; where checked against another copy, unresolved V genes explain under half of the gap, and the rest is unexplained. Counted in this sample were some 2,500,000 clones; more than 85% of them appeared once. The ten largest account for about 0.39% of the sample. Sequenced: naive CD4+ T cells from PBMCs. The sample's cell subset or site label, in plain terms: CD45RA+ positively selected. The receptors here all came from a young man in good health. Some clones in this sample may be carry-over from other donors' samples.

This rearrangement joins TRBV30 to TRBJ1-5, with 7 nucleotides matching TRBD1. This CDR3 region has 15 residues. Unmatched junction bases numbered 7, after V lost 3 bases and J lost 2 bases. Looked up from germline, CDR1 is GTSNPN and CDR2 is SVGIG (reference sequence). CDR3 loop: CAWRKPDRGNQPQHF. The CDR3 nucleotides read TGTGCCTGGAGAAAACCCGACAGGGGCAATCAGCCCCAGCATTTT.

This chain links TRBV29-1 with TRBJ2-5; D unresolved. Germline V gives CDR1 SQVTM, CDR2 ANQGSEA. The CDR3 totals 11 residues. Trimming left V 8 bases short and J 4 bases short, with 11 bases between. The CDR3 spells CSTQDLETQYF. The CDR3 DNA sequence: TGCAGCACTCAGGACCTAGAGACCCAGTACTTC.

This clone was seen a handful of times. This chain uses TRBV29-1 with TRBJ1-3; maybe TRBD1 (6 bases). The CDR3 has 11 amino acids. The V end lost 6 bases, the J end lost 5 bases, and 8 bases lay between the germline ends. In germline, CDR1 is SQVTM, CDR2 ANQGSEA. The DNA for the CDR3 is TGCAGCGTCGGGGACAGAAACACCATATATTTT. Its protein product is CSVGDRNTIYF. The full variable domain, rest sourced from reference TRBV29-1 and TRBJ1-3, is SAVISQKPSRDICQRGTSLTIQCQVDSQVTMMFWYRQQPGQSLTLIATANQGSEATYESGFVIDKFPISRPNLTFSTLTVSNMSPEDSSIYLCSVGDRNTIYFGEGSWLTVV.

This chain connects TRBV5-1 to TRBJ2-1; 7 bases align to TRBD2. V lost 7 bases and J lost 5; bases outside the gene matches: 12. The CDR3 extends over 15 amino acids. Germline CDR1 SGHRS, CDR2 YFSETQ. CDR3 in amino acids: CASGNGGEGNNEQFF. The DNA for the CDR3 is TGCGCCAGCGGAAACGGCGGGGAGGGAAACAATGAGCAGTTCTTC.

The CDR3 DNA is TGTGCCAGTAGTAGGGACAGGGGGAGCGGTGGCTACACCTTC. This translates into CASSRDRGSGGYTF. The gene calls are TRBV19 and TRBJ1-2; 11 bases are shared with TRBD1. The trim removed 4 bases at V and 7 bases at J, leaving 5 bases unmatched. The CDR3 is 14 residues long. Germline CDR1 and CDR2: LNHDA and SQIVND (reference sequence).

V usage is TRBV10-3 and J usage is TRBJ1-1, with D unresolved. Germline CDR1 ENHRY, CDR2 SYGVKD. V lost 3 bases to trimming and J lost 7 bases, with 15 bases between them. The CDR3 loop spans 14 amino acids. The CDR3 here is CAISDRNSFNEAFF. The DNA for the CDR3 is TGTGCCATCAGTGACAGGAATAGTTTTAATGAAGCTTTCTTT.

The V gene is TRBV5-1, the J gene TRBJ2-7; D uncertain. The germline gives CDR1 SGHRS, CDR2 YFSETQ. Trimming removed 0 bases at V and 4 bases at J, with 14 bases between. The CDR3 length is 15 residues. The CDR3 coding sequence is TGCGCCAGCAGCTTGGAGGGCAGGTTAGAGTACGAGCAGTACTTC. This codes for CASSLEGRLEYEQYF.

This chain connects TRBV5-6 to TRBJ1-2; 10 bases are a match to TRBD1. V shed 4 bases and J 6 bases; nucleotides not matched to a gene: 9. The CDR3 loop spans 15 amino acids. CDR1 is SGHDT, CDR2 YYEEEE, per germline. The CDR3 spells CASSAGDRGINGYTF. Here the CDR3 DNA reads TGTGCCAGCAGCGCAGGGGACAGGGGAATCAATGGCTACACCTTC.

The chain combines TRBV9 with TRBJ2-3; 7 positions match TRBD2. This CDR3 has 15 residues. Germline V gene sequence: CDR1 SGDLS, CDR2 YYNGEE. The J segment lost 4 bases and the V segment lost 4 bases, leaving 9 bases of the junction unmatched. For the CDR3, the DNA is TGTGCCAGCAGCCCCTCGTCGACTAGCCCAGATACGCAGTATTTT. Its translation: CASSPSSTSPDTQYF. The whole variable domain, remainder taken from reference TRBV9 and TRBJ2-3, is DSGVTQTPKHLITATGQRVTLRCSPRSGDLSVYWYQQSLDQGLQFLIQYYNGEERAKGNILERFSAQQFPDLHSELNLSSLELGDSALYFCASSPSSTSPDTQYFGPGTRLTVL.

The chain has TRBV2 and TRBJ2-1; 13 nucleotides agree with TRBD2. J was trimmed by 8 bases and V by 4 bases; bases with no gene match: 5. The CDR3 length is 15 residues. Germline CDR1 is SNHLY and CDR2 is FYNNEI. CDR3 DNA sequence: TGTGCCAGCAGTGTCACTAGCGGGAGGGGCGATGAGCAGTTCTTC. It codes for CASSVTSGRGDEQFF.

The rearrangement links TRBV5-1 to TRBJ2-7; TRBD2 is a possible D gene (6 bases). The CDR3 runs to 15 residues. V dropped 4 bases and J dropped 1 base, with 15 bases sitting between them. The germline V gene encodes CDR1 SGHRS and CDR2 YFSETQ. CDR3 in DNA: TGCGCCAGCAGCCCAACTGGGGGGACGTCCTACGAGCAGTACTTC. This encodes CASSPTGGTSYEQYF.

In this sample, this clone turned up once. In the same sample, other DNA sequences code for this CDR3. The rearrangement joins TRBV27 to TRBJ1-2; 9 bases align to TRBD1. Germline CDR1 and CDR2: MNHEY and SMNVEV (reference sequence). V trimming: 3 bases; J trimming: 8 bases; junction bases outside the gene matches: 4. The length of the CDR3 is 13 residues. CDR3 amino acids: CASSFRTGEGYTF. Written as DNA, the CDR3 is TGTGCCAGCAGTTTCCGGACAGGGGAAGGCTACACCTTC.

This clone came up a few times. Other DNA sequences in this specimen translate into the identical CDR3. CDR3 bases: TGCAGCGTTGCACAGGGGAACACTGAAGCTTTCTTT. Amino acids: CSVAQGNTEAFF. The gene calls are TRBV29-1 and TRBJ1-1; D perhaps matches TRBD1 (6 bases). V was trimmed by 4 bases and J by 1 base, leaving 7 bases between them. The CDR3 loop spans 12 amino acids. Germline values: CDR1 SQVTM, CDR2 ANQGSEA.

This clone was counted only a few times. CDR3 nucleotides: TGTGCCAGCAGCCGGACAGAGACTGAAGCTTTCTTT. Translating gives CASSRTETEAFF. The V and J genes are TRBV11-2 and TRBJ1-1, with a tentative D call TRBD1 (6 bases). There are 12 residues in the CDR3. V was pared by 5 bases and J by 5 bases, with 9 bases between. Germline CDR1 and CDR2: SGHAT and FQNNGV. The complete variable domain, with remaining parts taken from reference TRBV11-2 and TRBJ1-1, reads EAGVAQSPRYKIIEKRQSVAFWCNPISGHATLYWYQQILGQGPKLLIQFQNNGVVDDSQLPKDRFSAERLKGVDSTLKIQPAKLEDSAVYLCASSRTETEAFFGQGTRLTVV.

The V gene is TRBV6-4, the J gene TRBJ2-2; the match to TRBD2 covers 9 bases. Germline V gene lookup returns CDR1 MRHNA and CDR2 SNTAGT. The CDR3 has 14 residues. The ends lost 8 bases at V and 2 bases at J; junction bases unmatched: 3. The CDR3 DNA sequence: TGTGCCAGCTCCCTAGCGGGAAACACCGGGGAGCTGTTTTTT. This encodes CASSLAGNTGELFF.